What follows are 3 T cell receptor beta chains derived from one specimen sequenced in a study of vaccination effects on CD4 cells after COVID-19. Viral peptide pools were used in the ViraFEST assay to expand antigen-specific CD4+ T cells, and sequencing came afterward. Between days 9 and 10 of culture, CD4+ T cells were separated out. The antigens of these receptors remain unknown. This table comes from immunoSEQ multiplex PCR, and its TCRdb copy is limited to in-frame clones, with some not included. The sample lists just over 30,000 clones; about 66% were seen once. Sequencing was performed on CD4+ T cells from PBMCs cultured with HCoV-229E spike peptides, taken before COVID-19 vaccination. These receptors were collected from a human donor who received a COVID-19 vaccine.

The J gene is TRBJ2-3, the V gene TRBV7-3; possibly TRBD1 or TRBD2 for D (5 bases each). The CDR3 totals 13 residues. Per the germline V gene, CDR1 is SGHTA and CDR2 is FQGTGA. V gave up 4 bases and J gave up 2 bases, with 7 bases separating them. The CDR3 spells CASSWGNTDTQYF. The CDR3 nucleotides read TGTGCCAGCAGCTGGGGGAACACAGATACGCAGTATTTT.

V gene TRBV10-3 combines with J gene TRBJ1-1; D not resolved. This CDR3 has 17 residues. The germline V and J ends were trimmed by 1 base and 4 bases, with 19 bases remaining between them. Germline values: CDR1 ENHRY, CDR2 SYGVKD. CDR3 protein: CAISELGSTLRGTEAFF. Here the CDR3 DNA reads TGTGCCATCAGTGAGTTAGGTAGTACCCTTAGAGGCACTGAAGCTTTCTTT.

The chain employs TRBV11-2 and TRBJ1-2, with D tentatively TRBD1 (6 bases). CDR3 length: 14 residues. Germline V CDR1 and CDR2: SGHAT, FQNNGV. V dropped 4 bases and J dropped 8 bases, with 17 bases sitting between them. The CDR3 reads CASSSPGQGWGYTF. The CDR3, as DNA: TGTGCCAGCAGCTCGCCGGGACAAGGTTGGGGCTACACCTTC.